Presented here are 18 T cell receptor beta chains from one specimen sequenced in a study of blood T cell repertoires in COVID-19. Produced via immunoSEQ multiplex PCR; TCRdb's table is partial and in-frame only. The sample shows 100,000 to 150,000 clones, around 81% of them seen only once. The sample was peripheral blood. The receptor set was obtained from a woman in her 50s with acute or convalescent COVID-19.

The chain combines TRBV27 with TRBJ1-1; D may be TRBD1 (5 bases). From germline, CDR1 is MNHEY and CDR2 SMNVEV (reference sequence). The V end lost 3 bases, the J end lost 2 bases, and 10 bases lay between the germline ends. CDR3 length: 14 amino acids. CDR3 in amino acids: CASSLSRANTEAFF. CDR3 nucleotide sequence: TGTGCCAGCAGTTTGAGCAGGGCAAACACTGAAGCTTTCTTT.

J is TRBJ2-7 and V is TRBV4-1; 11 bases are a match to TRBD2. V was pared by 4 bases and J by 1 base, with 3 bases of the junction left unmatched. Per germline, CDR1 MGHRA and CDR2 YSYEKL. The CDR3 length is 15 residues. Written as DNA, the CDR3 is TGCGCCAGCAGCCCGGGACTAGCGGTATCCTACGAGCAGTACTTC. It is translated as CASSPGLAVSYEQYF.

This clone occurred a few times. The chain employs TRBV11-2 and TRBJ1-3; 7 bases align to TRBD1. CDR1 and CDR2 from the germline V gene are SGHAT and FQNNGV. V lost 0 bases and J lost 0; bases outside the gene matches: 2. The CDR3 is 16 residues long. CDR3 bases: TGTGCCAGCAGCTTAGAGAGACAGGGCTCTGGAAACACCATATATTTT. Translation: CASSLERQGSGNTIYF.

CDR3 residues: CASEEQAKNIQYF. CDR3 DNA sequence: TGTGCCAGCGAGGAACAGGCTAAAAACATTCAGTACTTC. The chain uses TRBV2 and TRBJ2-4, with a weak D call TRBD1 (5 bases). V lost 8 bases and J lost 4, with 12 bases in between. The germline V gene has CDR1 SNHLY and CDR2 FYNNEI. This CDR3 has 13 amino acids. Complete variable domain (other parts from reference TRBV2 and TRBJ2-4): EPEVTQTPSHQVTQMGQEVILRCVPISNHLYFYWYRQILGQKVEFLVSFYNNEISEKSEIFDDQFSVERPDGSNFTLKIRSTKLEDSAMYFCASEEQAKNIQYFGAGTRLSVL.

This chain links TRBV3-1 (or the pseudogene TRBV3-2) with TRBJ2-7, with 12 bases fitting TRBD2. The CDR3 sequence is 13 residues long. V shed 5 bases, J shed 12 bases, and the junction held 8 bases outside the gene matches. CDR1 is LGHDT, CDR2 YNNKEL, per germline (reference sequence). The DNA for the CDR3 is TGTGCCAGCAGCGTCGGGACTAGCGGGCGGGGGTACTTC. This gives the protein CASSVGTSGRGYF.

This chain uses TRBV29-1 with TRBJ2-7; D remains unclear. The V gene lost 4 bases and the J gene lost 2 bases, with 12 bases spanning the gap. This CDR3 has 13 residues. Germline CDR1 reads SQVTM; CDR2 reads ANQGSEA. CDR3 coding DNA: TGCAGCGTTGCCCCTGAGAGAACCTACGAGCAGTACTTC. This sequence encodes CSVAPERTYEQYF.

The genes are TRBV19 and TRBJ2-1; 11 nucleotides match TRBD2. V shed 6 bases, J shed 1 base, and the junction held 5 bases outside the gene matches. Germline lookup yields CDR1 LNHDA and CDR2 SQIVND (reference sequence). The length of the CDR3 is 16 residues. For the CDR3, the DNA is TGTGCCAGTAGGGATCTAGCGGGAGGATCCTACAATGAGCAGTTCTTC. Translated: CASRDLAGGSYNEQFF.

V and J are TRBV6-5 and TRBJ2-2, with D possibly TRBD2 on 5 matching bases. Germline CDR1 MNHEY, CDR2 SVGAGI. The V gene lost 7 bases and the J gene lost 3 bases, with 12 bases spanning the gap. This CDR3 comprises 14 residues. CDR3 loop: CASKAGLHTGELFF. The CDR3 DNA sequence: TGTGCCAGCAAGGCGGGTTTACACACCGGGGAGCTGTTTTTT.

This clone was counted a few times. The chain uses TRBV3-1 (or the pseudogene TRBV3-2) and TRBJ1-4; tentatively, D is TRBD1 (5 bases). CDR1 is LGHDT, CDR2 YNNKEL, per germline (reference sequence). This CDR3 is 12 amino acids long. V was trimmed by 2 bases and J by 13 bases, leaving 11 bases between them. CDR3 nucleotides: TGTGCCAGCAGCCAATATTGGGGGGGACTGTTTTTT. Translation: CASSQYWGGLFF.

The chain joins TRBV3-1 (or the pseudogene TRBV3-2) to TRBJ1-2, with 11 bases identical to TRBD1. This CDR3 has 17 amino acids. V gave up 1 base and J gave up 5 bases; unmatched junction bases: 9. Germline values: CDR1 LGHDT, CDR2 YNNKEL (reference sequence). The CDR3 sequence: CASSQVPPDRGHYGYTF. For the CDR3, the DNA is TGTGCCAGCAGCCAAGTGCCTCCGGACAGGGGGCATTATGGCTACACCTTC.

This chain uses TRBV5-1 with TRBJ1-2; a weak D match, TRBD1 (6 bases). CDR1 is SGHRS, CDR2 YFSETQ, per germline. This CDR3 is 13 amino acids long. Trimming removed 4 bases at V and 5 bases at J, with 12 bases between. CDR3 region: CASSVGQLYGYTF. The CDR3 bases are TGCGCCAGCAGCGTAGGACAGTTATATGGCTACACCTTC.

The chain has TRBV5-5 and TRBJ2-1; tentative D call: TRBD2 (5 bases). The length of the CDR3 is 16 residues. CDR1 and CDR2 (germline): SGHKS, YYEKEE (reference sequence). Trimming took 2 bases from V and 0 from J, leaving 12 bases between them. CDR3 protein: CASSFSTGSSYNEQFF. The CDR3 DNA is TGTGCCAGCAGCTTTAGTACGGGGAGCTCCTACAATGAGCAGTTCTTC.

The chain combines TRBV28 with TRBJ2-3; the match to TRBD2 covers 13 bases. CDR1 is MDHEN, CDR2 SYDVKM, per germline. The V segment lost 5 bases and the J segment 1 base; nucleotides outside the gene matches: 3. CDR3 length: 16 amino acids. CDR3: CASSPGLAGGTDTQYF. In DNA form, the CDR3 reads TGTGCCAGCAGTCCAGGACTAGCGGGGGGCACAGATACGCAGTATTTT. Full variable domain (remainder filled in from reference TRBV28 and TRBJ2-3): DVKVTQSSRYLVKRTGEKVFLECVQDMDHENMFWYRQDPGLGLRLIYFSYDVKMKEKGDIPEGYSVSREKKERFSLILESASTNQTSMYLCASSPGLAGGTDTQYFGPGTRLTVL.

The V and J genes are TRBV15 and TRBJ1-5; D remains ambiguous. The CDR3 spans 15 residues. Germline-derived CDR1 and CDR2 are LNHNV and YYDKDF (reference sequence). The V end was cut by 0 bases, the J end by 4 bases, with 10 bases between. The chain's CDR3 is CATSREGTLNQPQHF. The CDR3 DNA is TGTGCCACCAGCAGAGAGGGCACATTGAATCAGCCCCAGCATTTT.

The chain has TRBV5-5 and TRBJ1-1, with D possibly TRBD1 on 6 matching bases. Trimming stripped 4 bases from V and 3 bases from J, with 16 bases between. Germline V gene data show CDR1 as SGHKS and CDR2 as YYEKEE (reference sequence). The CDR3 consists of 15 residues. CDR3 sequence reads: CASSPGQFGDTEAFF. The CDR3 DNA reads TGTGCCAGCAGCCCTGGACAGTTCGGGGACACTGAAGCTTTCTTT.

This clone was counted only a few times. DNA for the CDR3: TGTGCCAGCATCCGAGGACAGGGACTTAATTCACCCCTCCACTTT. Translating gives CASIRGQGLNSPLHF. The chain uses TRBV6-6 and TRBJ1-6, with 8 bases identical to TRBD1. Germline CDR1 reads MNHNY; CDR2 reads SVGAGI (reference sequence). CDR3 length: 15 residues. After removal of 7 bases from V and 6 bases from J, the junction contained 8 bases not matched to a gene.

The genes are TRBV5-1 and TRBJ1-6, with 9 positions matching TRBD1. Per germline, CDR1 SGHRS and CDR2 YFSETQ. V shed 0 bases, J shed 8 bases, and the junction held 3 bases outside the gene matches. The CDR3 has 15 residues. The CDR3 bases are TGCGCCAGCAGCTTGGCTAGGACAGGGGATTCACCCCTCCACTTT. It yields the protein CASSLARTGDSPLHF. Full variable domain (outside the CDR3, taken from reference TRBV5-1 and TRBJ1-6): KAGVTQTPRYLIKTRGQQVTLSCSPISGHRSVSWYQQTPGQGLQFLFEYFSETQRNKGNFPGRFSGRQFSNSRSEMNVSTLELGDSALYLCASSLARTGDSPLHFGNGTRLTVT.

The chain carries TRBV5-6 and TRBJ2-5; TRBD2 matches at 10 bases. The V and J ends lost 4 bases and 5 bases, in that order; junction bases with no gene match: 8. The CDR3 covers 15 residues. CDR1 is SGHDT, CDR2 YYEEEE, per germline. CDR3 residues: CASSAVSTSGETQYF. The CDR3, as DNA: TGTGCCAGCAGCGCGGTTTCGACTAGCGGGGAGACCCAGTACTTC.